The table lists the clone carrying this TCR beta chain with many counts. TCRdb reprocessed the RT-PCR reads via MiXCR and lists one record per CDR3 protein. This sample has about 680,000 distinct CDR3 sequences, with approximately 15% found just once. The CDR3 is made up of 17 amino acids. In germline, CDR1 is LNHNV, CDR2 YYDKDF (reference sequence). V was pared by 4 bases and J by 0 bases, with 16 bases between. This TCR came from a female donor in good health, serving as a healthy control. Material for sequencing was memory CD4+ T cells from blood. This sequence joins TRBV15 and TRBJ1-5; D might be TRBD1 (5 bases). CDR3 amino acids: CATSTQTEYYSNQPQHF. The CDR3 coding sequence is TGTGCCACCAGCACCCAGACAGAGTATTATAGCAATCAGCCCCAGCATTTT.